This record covers a single T cell receptor beta chain. What it binds is not known. V lost 3 bases to trimming and J lost 2 bases, with 8 bases between them. The germline CDR1 and CDR2 sequences are LNHDA and SQIVND (reference sequence). The CDR3 covers 13 residues. These data belong to a study of blood T cells in healthy people across ages. Study results and caveats: CMV status of donors was not determined, possibly confounding expanded clonotype changes. Diversity of TCR beta per million T cells declined in a roughly linear way with age. Unsorted PBMCs prevented conclusive naive versus antigen-experienced comparison.

Donors gave ten milliliters of peripheral blood apiece. Together with a sample-barcoded 5' primer, a J-beta primer mix was included in a second PCR lasting about 6 to 11 cycles. MiXCR was run by TCRdb on the 5' RACE reads, yielding one entry per CDR3 protein. Seen here are 550,000 to 750,000 distinct CDR3 sequences, more than 20% observed once, and the top ten hold roughly 3.7%. The sequence was obtained from a man in his sixties or seventies in good health. Material for sequencing was blood. The rearrangement joins TRBV19 to TRBJ2-7; D unresolved. CDR3 sequence: CASSIRTTYEQYF. The CDR3 region has the DNA TGTGCCAGTAGTATTAGAACAACCTACGAGCAGTACTTC.